The 10 T cell receptor beta chains below come from one sample, sequenced in a study of T-cell reconstitution after alpha-beta-depleted transplantation in children. Preparing the TCRbeta library involved the use of unique molecular identifiers. TCRdb re-called the PCR reads through MiXCR, storing one row per CDR3 protein. The sample shows about 200,000 distinct CDR3 sequences, roughly 6.3% of them seen only once. Specimen: PBMCs, collected before TCRalphabeta/CD19-depleted stem cell transplant. These receptors all stem from a girl less than two years old with combined immunodeficiency, due to receive a stem cell transplant.

This clonotype was picked up many times. V gene TRBV12-3 or TRBV12-4 combines with J gene TRBJ2-7; 7 bases match TRBD1. J was trimmed by 5 bases and V by 4 bases; bases with no gene match: 5. CDR3 size: 13 residues. The CDR3 is CASSSTTGDEQYF. The DNA for the CDR3 is TGTGCCAGCAGTTCCACCACAGGGGACGAGCAGTACTTC.

This clonotype was detected many times. The genes are TRBV25-1 and TRBJ2-7; D is undetermined. There are 15 residues in the CDR3. Germline V lookup: CDR1 MGHDK, CDR2 SYGVNS. Trimming stripped 1 base from V and 2 bases from J, with 12 bases between. The CDR3 coding sequence is TGTGCCAGCAGTGAATTCTTCACGGACCCCTACGAGCAGTACTTC. Translating gives CASSEFFTDPYEQYF.

This clonotype was seen repeatedly, ten times or more. The J gene is TRBJ2-7, the V gene TRBV13, with 7 bases aligning to TRBD2. V lost 5 bases to trimming and J lost 2 bases; unmatched junction nucleotides: 12. The length of the CDR3 is 16 residues. Germline V gene data show CDR1 as PRHDT and CDR2 as FYEKMQ (reference sequence). The CDR3 here is CASSHLSGGTPYEQYF. The CDR3 nucleotides are TGTGCCAGCAGCCACCTCTCCGGGGGGACCCCCTACGAGCAGTACTTC.

This clonotype was counted many times. The DNA of the CDR3 is TGTGCCAGCAGCCTACGACTAGCGGGGTTCTCCTACAATGAGCAGTTCTTC. The encoded protein is CASSLRLAGFSYNEQFF. The chain carries TRBV12-3 or TRBV12-4 and TRBJ2-1; 11 bases are a match to TRBD2. This CDR3 is 17 amino acids long. V shed 6 bases and J 0 bases; nucleotides not matched to a gene: 7.

This clonotype was seen at least ten times. V usage is TRBV5-6 and J usage is TRBJ2-7, with D possibly being TRBD1 (5 bases). Germline V CDR1 and CDR2: SGHDT, YYEEEE. V was shortened by 4 bases and J by 0 bases, with 11 bases between the two germline ends. The CDR3 runs 14 residues. The CDR3 DNA sequence: TGTGCCAGCAGCCATCAGACAGTCTCCTACGAGCAGTACTTC. This codes for CASSHQTVSYEQYF.

This clonotype came up many times. The chain links TRBV29-1 to TRBJ2-1, with D possibly being TRBD2 (5 bases). The CDR3 length is 17 residues. V lost 0 bases to trimming and J lost 2 bases, with 17 bases between them. The V gene's germline CDR1 is SQVTM and CDR2 ANQGSEA. The CDR3 here is CSVEDRWSPTTYNEQFF. The CDR3 DNA follows: TGCAGCGTTGAAGATAGGTGGTCTCCGACTACCTACAATGAGCAGTTCTTC.

This clonotype was seen repeatedly, ten times or more. This chain connects TRBV6-2 or TRBV6-3 to TRBJ1-1; no clear D. The CDR3 has 12 amino acids. Germline CDR1 reads MNHEY; CDR2 reads SVGEGT. The V end lost 5 bases, the J end lost 0 bases, and 4 bases lay between the germline ends. This CDR3 is CASSTMNTEAFF. The DNA of the CDR3 is TGTGCCAGCAGTACTATGAACACTGAAGCTTTCTTT.

This clonotype was observed at least ten times. This rearrangement joins TRBV28 to TRBJ2-7; D might be TRBD2 (5 bases). CDR1 is MDHEN, CDR2 SYDVKM, per germline. This CDR3 comprises 17 residues. Trimming removed 4 bases at V and 3 bases at J, with 22 bases between. The DNA for the CDR3 is TGTGCCAGCAGTTCAGGAACTAGTCACCGATTCTACTACGAGCAGTACTTC. It specifies CASSSGTSHRFYYEQYF. Combining the CDR3 with reference TRBV28 and TRBJ2-7 gives the whole variable domain DVKVTQSSRYLVKRTGEKVFLECVQDMDHENMFWYRQDPGLGLRLIYFSYDVKMKEKGDIPEGYSVSREKKERFSLILESASTNQTSMYLCASSSGTSHRFYYEQYFGPGTRLTVT.

This clonotype was observed at least ten times. The CDR3 region is CSPPYNEQFF. The CDR3 DNA reads as TGCAGCCCTCCGTACAATGAGCAGTTCTTC. The chain joins TRBV29-1 to TRBJ2-1; D not resolved. Germline assignment: CDR1 SQVTM and CDR2 ANQGSEA. The ends were cut back, 8 bases at V and 4 bases at J, with 6 bases in the middle. This CDR3 region has 10 residues.

This clonotype was detected many times. The chain has TRBV4-3 and TRBJ2-7, with 9 bases lining up with TRBD1. Germline-derived CDR1 and CDR2 are LGHNA and YSLEER. Losses at the gene ends were 4 bases for V and 1 base for J; bases not matched to a gene: 2. This CDR3 is built from 14 residues. CDR3 protein: CASSRGTGSYEQYF. The DNA for the CDR3 is TGCGCCAGCAGCCGCGGGACAGGGTCCTACGAGCAGTACTTC.